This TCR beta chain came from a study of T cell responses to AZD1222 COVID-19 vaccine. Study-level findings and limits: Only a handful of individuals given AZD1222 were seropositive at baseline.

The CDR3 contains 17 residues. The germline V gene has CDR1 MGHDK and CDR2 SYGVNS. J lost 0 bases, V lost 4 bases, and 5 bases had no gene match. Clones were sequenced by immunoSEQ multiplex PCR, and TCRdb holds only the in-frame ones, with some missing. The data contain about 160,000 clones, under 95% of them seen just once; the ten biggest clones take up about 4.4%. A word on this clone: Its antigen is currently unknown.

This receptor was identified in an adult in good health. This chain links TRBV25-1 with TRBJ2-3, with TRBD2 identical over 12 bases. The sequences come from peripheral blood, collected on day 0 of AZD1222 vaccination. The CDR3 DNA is TGTGCCAGCAGTGCAGGGACTAGCGGGTATAGCACAGATACGCAGTATTTT. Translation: CASSAGTSGYSTDTQYF.